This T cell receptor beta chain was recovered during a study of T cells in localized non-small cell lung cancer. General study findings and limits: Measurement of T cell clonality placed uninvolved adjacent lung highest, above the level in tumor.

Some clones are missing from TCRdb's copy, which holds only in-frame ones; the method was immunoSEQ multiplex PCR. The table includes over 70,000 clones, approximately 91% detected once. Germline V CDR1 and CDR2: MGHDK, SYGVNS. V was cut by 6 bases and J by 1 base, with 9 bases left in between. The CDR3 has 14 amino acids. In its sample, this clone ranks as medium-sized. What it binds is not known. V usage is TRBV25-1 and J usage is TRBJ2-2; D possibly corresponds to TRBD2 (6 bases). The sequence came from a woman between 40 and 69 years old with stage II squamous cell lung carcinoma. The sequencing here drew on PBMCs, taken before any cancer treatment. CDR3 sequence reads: CASSAGQNTGELFF. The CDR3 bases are TGTGCCAGCAGCGCGGGGCAGAACACCGGGGAGCTGTTTTTT.